The 18 T cell receptor beta chains reported below all come from one sample, sequenced in a study of regulatory T cells in long-lasting Graves disease. In building TCR beta libraries, iRepertoire HTBI primers were used together with Arm-PCR of CDR3 regions. TCRdb reprocessed the multiplex PCR reads with MiXCR, giving one entry per CDR3 protein. Among about 470,000 distinct CDR3 sequences, around 20% were seen once, and the ten largest hold 7.8%. Regarding time point: persistent/refractory GD, antithyroid drugs over 5 years with positive TRAb. Generation of the TCR library employed RNA extracted from PBMCs. This specimen was peripheral blood mononuclear cells (PBMCs), taken when the disease was refractory, from a patient treated with antithyroid drugs. The source of these receptors is a female donor with Graves disease.

This clonotype has a count of ten or more. CDR3 in amino acids: CSAADVGRNTDTQYF. Written as DNA, the CDR3 is TGCAGTGCCGCGGACGTAGGGAGAAACACAGATACGCAGTATTTT. The chain couples TRBV20-1 to TRBJ2-3; tentative D call: TRBD2 (5 bases). This CDR3 is built from 15 residues. Germline CDR1 is DFQATT and CDR2 is SNEGSKA (reference sequence). Between the trimmed V and J ends, which lost 6 bases and 2 bases, there was a span of 18 bases.

This clonotype was observed many times. The V and J genes are TRBV7-8 and TRBJ2-5; 9 nucleotides agree with TRBD2. Germline V gene data show CDR1 as SGHVS and CDR2 as FQNEAQ. The CDR3 contains 16 residues. J was trimmed by 4 bases and V by 6 bases; bases with no gene match: 12. CDR3 protein: CASRLTRAGGRETQYF. As DNA, the CDR3 is TGTGCCAGCAGGCTAACCAGGGCGGGAGGGCGAGAGACCCAGTACTTC.

This clonotype was observed many times. The rearrangement joins TRBV28 to TRBJ1-6; TRBD1 matches 8 bases. J gave up 10 bases and V 4 bases, and 6 bases lay outside the gene matches. This CDR3 has 14 residues. CDR1 and CDR2 (germline): MDHEN, SYDVKM. The CDR3 protein is CASSYETGESPLHF. DNA of the CDR3: TGTGCCAGCAGTTACGAGACAGGGGAATCACCCCTCCACTTT.

The chain has TRBV5-1 and TRBJ2-7, with D perhaps matching TRBD1 or TRBD2 (5 bases each). The ends were cut back, 5 bases at V and 3 bases at J, with 15 bases in the middle. The CDR3 extends over 14 amino acids. Germline values: CDR1 SGHRS, CDR2 YFSETQ. DNA for the CDR3: TGCGCCAGCAGACAACCGGGACGGCACTACGAGCAGTACTTC. This codes for CASRQPGRHYEQYF.

This clonotype was observed a few times. The chain employs TRBV12-3 or TRBV12-4 and TRBJ1-5; 10 positions match TRBD1. V was clipped by 7 bases and J by 7 bases; unmatched bases: 4. CDR3 length: 13 amino acids. CDR3 amino acids: CASKPGQGQPQHF. CDR3 bases: TGTGCCAGCAAACCGGGACAGGGGCAGCCCCAGCATTTT.

This clonotype showed up many times. This chain uses TRBV3-1 with TRBJ2-7, with D perhaps matching TRBD2 (5 bases). This CDR3 comprises 16 residues. The germline gives CDR1 LGHDT, CDR2 YNNKEL (reference sequence). Trimming took 4 bases from V and 2 from J, leaving 18 bases between them. The CDR3 region has the DNA TGTGCCAGCAGCCTCCTCGGGGATGGTCCTACCTACGAGCAGTACTTC. It specifies CASSLLGDGPTYEQYF.

This clonotype was recorded a few times. The genes are TRBV5-4 and TRBJ1-2; D is uncertain. Trimming removed 4 bases from V and 3 bases from J, with 19 bases in between. The germline CDR1 and CDR2 sequences are SGHNT and YYREEE (reference sequence). This CDR3 region has 16 residues. The CDR3 sequence is CASSPRGGLGDYGYTF. CDR3 in DNA: TGTGCCAGCAGCCCTAGAGGAGGGTTAGGCGACTATGGCTACACCTTC.

This clonotype was observed at least ten times. The rearrangement links TRBV12-3 or TRBV12-4 to TRBJ1-5; D gene unclear. The CDR3 has 16 amino acids. Trimming took off 3 bases at V and 3 bases at J, with 15 bases between the two ends. The CDR3 loop is CASSFSSRGNNQPQHF. CDR3 bases: TGTGCCAGCAGTTTCTCCTCACGGGGTAACAATCAGCCCCAGCATTTT.

At least ten counts were recorded for this clonotype. The chain employs TRBV20-1 and TRBJ1-1; no firm D call. The ends were cut back, 3 bases at V and 3 bases at J, with 8 bases in the middle. Germline V gene data show CDR1 as DFQATT and CDR2 as SNEGSKA (reference sequence). The CDR3 is made up of 12 amino acids. CDR3 region: CSASRVDTEAFF. CDR3 coding DNA: TGCAGTGCTAGTCGGGTAGACACTGAAGCTTTCTTT.

This clonotype was seen only once. The chain is built from TRBV20-1 and TRBJ2-4, with unresolved D. CDR1 and CDR2 (germline): DFQATT, SNEGSKA (reference sequence). CDR3 length equals 17 residues. The ends were cut back, 3 bases at V and 0 bases at J, with 18 bases in the middle. CDR3 loop: CSASKMQDLLAKNIQYF. The CDR3 DNA reads as TGCAGTGCTAGCAAAATGCAGGATCTTCTAGCCAAAAACATTCAGTACTTC.

Many counts were recorded for this clonotype. The CDR3 protein is CASSYFGRSRGEQYF. The CDR3 DNA reads as TGTGCCAGCAGTTACTTTGGACGAAGTAGGGGGGAGCAGTACTTC. J is TRBJ2-7 and V is TRBV6-5; tentatively, D is TRBD1 (6 bases). Germline lookup yields CDR1 MNHEY and CDR2 SVGAGI. The CDR3 consists of 15 residues. Trimming left V 1 base short and J 7 bases short, with 17 bases between.

This clonotype was observed many times. The rearrangement uses TRBV7-2 and TRBJ1-1, with TRBD1 matching 7 bases. This CDR3 has 15 amino acids. Germline V lookup: CDR1 SGHTA, CDR2 FQGNSA. J was trimmed by 5 bases and V by 5 bases; bases with no gene match: 11. DNA of the CDR3: TGTGCCAGCAGCGGGAAAAGGGGGCGCGTGACTGAAGCTTTCTTT. Translating gives CASSGKRGRVTEAFF.

The V call is TRBV5-1, the J call TRBJ1-2; the match to TRBD1 covers 9 bases. This CDR3 is 14 amino acids long. The V gene end was trimmed by 0 bases and the J gene end by 7 bases; junction bases not matched to a gene: 4. CDR1 and CDR2 (germline): SGHRS, YFSETQ. The CDR3 sequence is CASSLDGQGSGYTF. The CDR3 DNA follows: TGCGCCAGCAGCTTGGACGGACAGGGGAGTGGCTACACCTTC.

The genes are TRBV19 and TRBJ2-7; 9 positions match TRBD1. With 4 bases clipped from V and 2 bases from J, the junction kept 3 bases outside the gene matches. The germline V gene has CDR1 LNHDA and CDR2 SQIVND (reference sequence). This CDR3 has 14 residues. The CDR3 nucleotides are TGTGCCAGTAGTAGGGACAGGGATCCCTACGAGCAGTACTTC. Encoded protein: CASSRDRDPYEQYF.

The chain employs TRBV9 and TRBJ2-7; 8 bases are shared with TRBD2. V shed 0 bases, J shed 0 bases, and the junction held 2 bases outside the gene matches. The CDR3 loop spans 15 amino acids. Germline values: CDR1 SGDLS, CDR2 YYNGEE. In DNA form, the CDR3 reads TGTGCCAGCAGCGTAGGACTAGCGAGCTCCTACGAGCAGTACTTC. This encodes CASSVGLASSYEQYF.

This clonotype was picked up a small number of times. The chain combines TRBV11-2 with TRBJ1-1; TRBD1 agrees at 7 bases. CDR1 is SGHAT, CDR2 FQNNGV, per germline. The CDR3 spans 14 residues. V gave up 1 base and J gave up 7 bases; unmatched junction bases: 6. The CDR3 here is CASSLGGTEDEAFF. CDR3 DNA: TGTGCCAGCAGCTTAGGGGGGACAGAAGATGAAGCTTTCTTT.

This clonotype has just a few counts. The V and J genes are TRBV12-3 or TRBV12-4 and TRBJ1-1, with unresolved D. V was clipped by 10 bases and J by 0 bases, with 9 bases between them. This CDR3 has 12 residues. CDR3: CATSLMNTEAFF. CDR3 nucleotide sequence: TGTGCCACCTCTCTGATGAACACTGAAGCTTTCTTT.

This clonotype was counted many times. The rearrangement uses TRBV6-5 and TRBJ2-5, with unresolved D. There are 13 residues in the CDR3. The V gene lost 4 bases and the J gene lost 0 bases, with 6 bases spanning the gap. CDR1 MNHEY and CDR2 SVGAGI come from the germline V gene. The CDR3 loop is CASSLHHQETQYF. The CDR3 nucleotides read TGTGCCAGCAGTTTACACCACCAAGAGACCCAGTACTTC.